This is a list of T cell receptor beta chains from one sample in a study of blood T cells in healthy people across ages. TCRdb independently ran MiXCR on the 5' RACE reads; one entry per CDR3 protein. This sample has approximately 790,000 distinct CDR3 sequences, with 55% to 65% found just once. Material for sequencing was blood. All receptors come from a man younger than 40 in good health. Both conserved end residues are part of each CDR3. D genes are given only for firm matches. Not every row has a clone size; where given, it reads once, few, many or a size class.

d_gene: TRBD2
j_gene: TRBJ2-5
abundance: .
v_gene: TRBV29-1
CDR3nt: TGCAGCGTTGAATCCCTAGCGGGGGGCTTACAAGAGACCCAGTACTTC
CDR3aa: CSVESLAGGLQETQYF

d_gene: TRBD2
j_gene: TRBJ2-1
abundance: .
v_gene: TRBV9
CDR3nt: TGTGCCAGCAGCTCCGGGACTAGCGGGGGGGCCGGAGTGAATGAGCAGTTCTTC
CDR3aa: CASSSGTSGGAGVNEQFF

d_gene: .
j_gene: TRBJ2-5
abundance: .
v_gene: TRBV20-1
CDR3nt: TGCAGTGCTAACTCACCGGGGGCGCTCCAAGAGACCCAGTACTTC
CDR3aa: CSANSPGALQETQYF

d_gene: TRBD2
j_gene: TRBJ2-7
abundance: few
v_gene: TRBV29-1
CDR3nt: TGCAGCGTCCGGGAGGGATTCTACGAGCAGTACTTC
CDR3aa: CSVREGFYEQYF

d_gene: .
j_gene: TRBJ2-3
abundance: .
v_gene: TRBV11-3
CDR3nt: TGTGCCAGCAGCCAGGGGACTACAGATACGCAGTATTTT
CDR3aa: CASSQGTTDTQYF

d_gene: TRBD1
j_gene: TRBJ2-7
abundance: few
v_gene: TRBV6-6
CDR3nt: TGTGCCAGCAGTTACGGACAGGGGAACGAGCAGTACTTC
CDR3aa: CASSYGQGNEQYF

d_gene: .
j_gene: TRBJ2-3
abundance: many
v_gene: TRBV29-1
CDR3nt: TGCAGCGTTGCCCGGGAGAGGGGCACAGATACGCAGTATTTT
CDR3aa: CSVARERGTDTQYF

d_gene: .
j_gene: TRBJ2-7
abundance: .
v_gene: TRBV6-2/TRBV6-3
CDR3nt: TGTGCCAGCAGTATAGCCTCTAGAGAGCAGTACTTC
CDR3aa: CASSIASREQYF

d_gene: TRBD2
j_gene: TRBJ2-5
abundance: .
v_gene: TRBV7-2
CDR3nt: TGTGCCAGCAGCCCTAGCGGGGGGCCTTTTGAGGCCCAGTACTTC
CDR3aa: CASSPSGGPFEAQYF

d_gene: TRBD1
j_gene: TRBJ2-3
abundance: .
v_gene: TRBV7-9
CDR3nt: TGTGCCAGCAGCACTATCGCCCGGGACAGGGGCACAGATACGCAGTATTTT
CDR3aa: CASSTIARDRGTDTQYF

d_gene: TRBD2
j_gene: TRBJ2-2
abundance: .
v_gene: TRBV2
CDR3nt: TGTGCCAGCAGTCCGGGACTAGCGGGGCGGCTGAACACCGGGGAGCTGTTTTTT
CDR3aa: CASSPGLAGRLNTGELFF